This record concerns one TCR beta chain sequence. This sample is part of a study of CD8 T cell repertoires and HIV-1 epitope variants. The CDR3 spans 13 residues. Deletions cut 5 bases from V and 6 bases from J, with 14 bases between. Germline CDR1 reads SGHTA; CDR2 reads FQGNSA. The table came from immunoSEQ multiplex PCR; TCRdb's copy has only in-frame clones and leaves some out. Counted here are over 90,000 clones, roughly four fifths occurring once; the ten biggest clones make up roughly 25%. Source material: uncultured baseline CD8+ T cells from peripheral blood mononuclear cells (PBMCs). The V gene is TRBV7-2, the J gene TRBJ2-7, with D tentatively TRBD2 (7 bases). The receptor comes from a male donor with HIV. Here the CDR3 reads CASSPYGGLEQYF. In DNA form, the CDR3 reads TGTGCCAGCAGCCCTTACGGGGGGCTCGAGCAGTACTTC.